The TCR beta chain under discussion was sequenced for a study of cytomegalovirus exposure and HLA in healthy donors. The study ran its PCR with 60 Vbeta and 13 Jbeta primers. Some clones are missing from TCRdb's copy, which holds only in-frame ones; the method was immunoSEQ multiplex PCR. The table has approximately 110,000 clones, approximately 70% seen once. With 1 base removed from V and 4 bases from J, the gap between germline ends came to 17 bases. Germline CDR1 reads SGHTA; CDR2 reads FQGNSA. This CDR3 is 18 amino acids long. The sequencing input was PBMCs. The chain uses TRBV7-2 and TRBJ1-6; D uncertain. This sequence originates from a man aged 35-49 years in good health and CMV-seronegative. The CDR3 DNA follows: TGTGCCAGCAGCTTAGGTCCAGGAGGGAGCAATTATAATTCACCCCTCCACTTT. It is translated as CASSLGPGGSNYNSPLHF.